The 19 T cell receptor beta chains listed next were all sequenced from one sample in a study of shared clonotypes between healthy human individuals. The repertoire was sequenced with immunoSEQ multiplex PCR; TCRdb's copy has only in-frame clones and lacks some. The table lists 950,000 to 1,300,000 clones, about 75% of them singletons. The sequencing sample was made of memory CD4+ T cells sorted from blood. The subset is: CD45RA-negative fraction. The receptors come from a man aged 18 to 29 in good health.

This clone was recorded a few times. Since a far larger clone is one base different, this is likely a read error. CDR3 DNA: TGTGCCAGCAGCCCGGGACTGCAATACGAGCAGTACTTC. As protein: CASSPGLQYEQYF. V usage is TRBV5-4 and J usage is TRBJ2-7; a possible D gene is TRBD2 (6 bases). Germline V gives CDR1 SGHNT, CDR2 YYREEE (reference sequence). The CDR3 is 13 residues long. Trimming took 4 bases from V and 4 from J, leaving 12 bases between them. The full variable domain, with the rest looked up from reference TRBV5-4 and TRBJ2-7, is ETGVTQSPTHLIKTRGQQVTLRCSSQSGHNTVSWYQQALGQGPQFIFQYYREEENGRGNFPPRFSGLQFPNYSSELNVNALELDDSALYLCASSPGLQYEQYFGPGTRLTVT.

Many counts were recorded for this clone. DNA of the CDR3: TGTGCCAGCAGCCGGGTCCTAGGGGGGCAAGAGACCCAGTACTTC. This codes for CASSRVLGGQETQYF. The rearrangement uses TRBV11-2 and TRBJ2-5; D could derive from TRBD1 or TRBD2 (6 bases each). The V gene's germline CDR1 is SGHAT and CDR2 FQNNGV. The germline V and J ends were trimmed by 5 bases and 2 bases, with 15 bases remaining between them. This CDR3 contains 15 residues.

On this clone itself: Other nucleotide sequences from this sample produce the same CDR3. This chain's CDR3 is CASSADGTYGYTF. CDR3 DNA: TGTGCCAGCAGCGCGGACGGGACTTATGGCTACACCTTC. The chain joins TRBV5-4 to TRBJ1-2; the D gene is possibly TRBD1 (5 bases). This CDR3 has 13 residues. The germline V gene has CDR1 SGHNT and CDR2 YYREEE (reference sequence). Trimming took off 4 bases at V and 5 bases at J, with 12 bases between the two ends. Variable domain in full (rest from reference TRBV5-4 and TRBJ1-2): ETGVTQSPTHLIKTRGQQVTLRCSSQSGHNTVSWYQQALGQGPQFIFQYYREEENGRGNFPPRFSGLQFPNYSSELNVNALELDDSALYLCASSADGTYGYTFGSGTRLTVV.

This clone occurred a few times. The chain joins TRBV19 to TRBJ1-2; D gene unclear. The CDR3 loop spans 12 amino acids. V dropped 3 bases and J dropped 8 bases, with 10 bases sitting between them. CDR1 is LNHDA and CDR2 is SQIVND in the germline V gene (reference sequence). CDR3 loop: CASSIPGGGYTF. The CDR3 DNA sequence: TGTGCCAGTAGTATTCCTGGAGGAGGCTACACCTTC.

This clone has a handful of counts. CDR3 coding DNA: TGTGCCAGTAGTGACTCCGGGACAGGGTCCAGTCAGCCCCAGCATTTT. The encoded protein is CASSDSGTGSSQPQHF. The chain combines TRBV19 with TRBJ1-5; 9 positions agree with TRBD1. The CDR3 covers 16 residues. Germline CDR1 is LNHDA and CDR2 is SQIVND (reference sequence). V gave up 5 bases and J gave up 6 bases; unmatched junction bases: 11.

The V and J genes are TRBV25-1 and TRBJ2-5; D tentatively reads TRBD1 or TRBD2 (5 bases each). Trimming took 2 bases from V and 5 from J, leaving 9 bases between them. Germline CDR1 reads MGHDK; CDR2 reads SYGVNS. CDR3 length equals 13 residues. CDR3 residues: CASSEPWGETQYF. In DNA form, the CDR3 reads TGTGCCAGCAGTGAACCCTGGGGGGAGACCCAGTACTTC.

The CDR3 bases are TGTGCCAGTAGTATCCCAGAGGCGGGAGGTGGCTACACCTTC. Amino acid sequence: CASSIPEAGGGYTF. This sequence joins TRBV19 and TRBJ1-2; D gene ambiguous. This CDR3 contains 14 residues. The germline gives CDR1 LNHDA, CDR2 SQIVND (reference sequence). The V and J ends lost 3 bases and 7 bases respectively, with 15 bases between them.

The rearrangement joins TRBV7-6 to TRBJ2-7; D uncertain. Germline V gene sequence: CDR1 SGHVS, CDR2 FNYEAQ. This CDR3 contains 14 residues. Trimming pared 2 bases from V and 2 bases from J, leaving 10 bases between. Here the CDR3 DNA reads TGTGCCAGCAGCTTACGAGGCGTGCCCTACGAGCAGTACTTC. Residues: CASSLRGVPYEQYF.

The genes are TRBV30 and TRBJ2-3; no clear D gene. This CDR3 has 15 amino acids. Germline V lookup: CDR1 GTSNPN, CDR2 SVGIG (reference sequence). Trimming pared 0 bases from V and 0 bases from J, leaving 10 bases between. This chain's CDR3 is CAWSVMDTSTDTQYF. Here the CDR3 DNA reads TGTGCCTGGAGTGTGATGGATACTAGCACAGATACGCAGTATTTT.

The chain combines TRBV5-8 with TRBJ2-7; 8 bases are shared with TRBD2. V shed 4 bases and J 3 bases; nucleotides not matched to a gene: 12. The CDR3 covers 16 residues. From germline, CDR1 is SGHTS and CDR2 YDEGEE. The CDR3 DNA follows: TGTGCCAGCAGCGTCACCTCCGGGACTAGGGGCTACGAGCAGTACTTC. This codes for CASSVTSGTRGYEQYF.

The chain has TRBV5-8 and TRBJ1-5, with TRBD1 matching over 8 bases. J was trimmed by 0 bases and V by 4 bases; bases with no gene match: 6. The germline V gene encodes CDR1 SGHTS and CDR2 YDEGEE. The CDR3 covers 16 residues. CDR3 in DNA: TGTGCCAGCAGCCTATGGACAGGGCATAGCAATCAGCCCCAGCATTTT. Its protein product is CASSLWTGHSNQPQHF.

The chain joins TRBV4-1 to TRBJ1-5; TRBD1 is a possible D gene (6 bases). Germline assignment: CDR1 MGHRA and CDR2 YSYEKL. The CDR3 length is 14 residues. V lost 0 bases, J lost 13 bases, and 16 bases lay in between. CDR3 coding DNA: TGCGCCAGCAGCCAAGATCCTCACCGGGACAATCAGCATTTT. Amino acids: CASSQDPHRDNQHF.

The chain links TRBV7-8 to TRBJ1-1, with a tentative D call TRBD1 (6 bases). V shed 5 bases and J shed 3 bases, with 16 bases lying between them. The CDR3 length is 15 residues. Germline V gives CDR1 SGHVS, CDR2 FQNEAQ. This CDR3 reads CASSRTYRDDTEAFF. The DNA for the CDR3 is TGTGCCAGCAGCCGAACTTACAGGGACGACACTGAAGCTTTCTTT.

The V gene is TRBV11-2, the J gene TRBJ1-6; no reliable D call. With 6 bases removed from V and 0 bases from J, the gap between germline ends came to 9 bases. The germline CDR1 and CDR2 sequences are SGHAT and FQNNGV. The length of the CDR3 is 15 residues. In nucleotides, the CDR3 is TGTGCCAGCAGTATCATGAGCTCCTATAATTCACCCCTCCACTTT. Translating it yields CASSIMSSYNSPLHF.

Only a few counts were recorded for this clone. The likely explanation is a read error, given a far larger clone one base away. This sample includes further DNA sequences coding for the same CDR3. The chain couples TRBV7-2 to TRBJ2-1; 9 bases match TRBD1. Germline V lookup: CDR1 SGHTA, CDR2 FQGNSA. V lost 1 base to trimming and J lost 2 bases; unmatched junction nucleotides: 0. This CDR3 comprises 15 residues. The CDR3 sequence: CASSLGDRAYNEQFF. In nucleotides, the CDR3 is TGTGCCAGCAGCTTAGGGGACAGGGCCTACAATGAGCAGTTCTTC.

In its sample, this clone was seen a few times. For the CDR3, the DNA is TGCGCCAGCAGCCCCTTCGGGCAGGGGTCGGGAACTGAAGCTTTCTTT. Protein sequence: CASSPFGQGSGTEAFF. The chain joins TRBV4-1 to TRBJ1-1; possibly TRBD1 for D (6 bases). Trimming stripped 4 bases from V and 5 bases from J, with 20 bases between. CDR1 and CDR2 (germline): MGHRA, YSYEKL. The CDR3 has 16 residues.

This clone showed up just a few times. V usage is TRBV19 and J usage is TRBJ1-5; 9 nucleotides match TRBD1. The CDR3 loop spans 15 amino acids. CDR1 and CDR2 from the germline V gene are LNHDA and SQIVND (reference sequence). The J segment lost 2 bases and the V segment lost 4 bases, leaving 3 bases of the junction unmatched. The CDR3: CASSSRDRGNQPQHF. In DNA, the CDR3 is TGTGCCAGTAGTAGCCGGGACAGGGGCAATCAGCCCCAGCATTTT. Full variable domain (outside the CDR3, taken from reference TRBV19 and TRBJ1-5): DGGITQSPKYLFRKEGQNVTLSCEQNLNHDAMYWYRQDPGQGLRLIYYSQIVNDFQKGDIAEGYSVSREKKESFPLTVTSAQKNPTAFYLCASSSRDRGNQPQHFGDGTRLSIL.

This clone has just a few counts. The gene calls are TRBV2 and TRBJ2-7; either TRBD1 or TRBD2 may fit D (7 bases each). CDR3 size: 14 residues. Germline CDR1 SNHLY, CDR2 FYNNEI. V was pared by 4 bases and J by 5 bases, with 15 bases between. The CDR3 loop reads CASSAEQGRDEQYF. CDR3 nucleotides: TGTGCCAGCAGTGCGGAACAGGGGAGGGACGAGCAGTACTTC.

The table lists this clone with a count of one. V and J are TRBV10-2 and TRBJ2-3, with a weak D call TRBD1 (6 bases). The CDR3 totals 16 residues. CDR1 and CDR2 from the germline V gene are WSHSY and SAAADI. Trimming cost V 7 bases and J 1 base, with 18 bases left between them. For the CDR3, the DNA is TGCGCCAGCACGTTACAGGGCGGGCGAGGCACAGATACGCAGTATTTT. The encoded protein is CASTLQGGRGTDTQYF.